Listed below are T cell receptor beta chains from one sample, sequenced in a study of shared clonotypes between healthy human individuals. Profiled with immunoSEQ multiplex PCR; TCRdb holds only in-frame clones, not every one. The table shows hundreds of thousands of clones, with 85% to 95% occurring only once. Sample: naive CD8+ T cells sorted from blood. The receptor source for this set is a man aged 25-45 years in good health. The conserved cysteine and the conserved F or W are not part of the CDR3 here. The D gene is left open where the match is weak.

D gene	V gene	J gene	CDR3 protein
.	TRBV18	TRBJ2-7	ASSPPSSYEQY
.	TRBV10-3	TRBJ2-3	AISDDSIDTQY
.	TRBV2	TRBJ2-7	ASQVDYEQY
.	TRBV7-4	TRBJ2-2	ASSPGTTGELF
TRBD2	TRBV11-2	TRBJ2-5	ASSSPWAAGGGETQY
.	TRBV6-6	TRBJ2-7	ASSALTGVPSEQY
.	TRBV5-1	TRBJ2-7	ASTHFGGQDEQY
TRBD1	TRBV4-3	TRBJ1-1	ASSQVGRTGRNTEAF
TRBD2	TRBV7-6	TRBJ2-2	ASSLTLAGDDGELF
TRBD1	TRBV5-4	TRBJ2-2	ASSFILGTGGEDTGELF
.	TRBV19	.	ASSILHLYEQY